This T cell receptor beta chain was recorded in a study of T-cell memory formation after mild COVID-19. This clonotype was seen many times. Each CDR3 protein is one row after TCRdb ran MiXCR on the 5' RACE reads. The table has over 300,000 distinct CDR3 sequences, 20% to 25% seen once. The sample taken for sequencing was PBMCs or a T cell subset sorted from them (not recorded which). This TCR came from a man between 18 and 29 years old who had mild COVID-19 (a few samples of this study predate the infection). Cell type and time point are not known.

CDR3 sequence (DNA): TGTGCCAGCAGCCCCGGTGGAAATCAGCCCCAGCATTTT. It codes for CASSPGGNQPQHF. The chain carries TRBV7-2 and TRBJ1-5, with no clear D. Germline V gives CDR1 SGHTA, CDR2 FQGNSA. The ends were cut back, 5 bases at V and 4 bases at J, with 9 bases in the middle. The CDR3 runs 13 residues.